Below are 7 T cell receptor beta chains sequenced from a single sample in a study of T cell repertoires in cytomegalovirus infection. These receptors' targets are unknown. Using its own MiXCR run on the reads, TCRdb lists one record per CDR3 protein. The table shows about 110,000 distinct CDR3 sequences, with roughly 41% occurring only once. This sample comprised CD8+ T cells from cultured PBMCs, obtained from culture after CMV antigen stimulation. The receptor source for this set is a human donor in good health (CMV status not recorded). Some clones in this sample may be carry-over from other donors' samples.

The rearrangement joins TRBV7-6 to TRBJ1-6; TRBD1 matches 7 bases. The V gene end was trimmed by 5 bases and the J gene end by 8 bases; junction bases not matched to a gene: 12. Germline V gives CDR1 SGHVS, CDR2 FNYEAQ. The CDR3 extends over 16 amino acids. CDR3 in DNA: TGTGCCAGCAGCCCGAGACCCGGGACAGAGGATTCACCCCTCCACTTT. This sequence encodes CASSPRPGTEDSPLHF.

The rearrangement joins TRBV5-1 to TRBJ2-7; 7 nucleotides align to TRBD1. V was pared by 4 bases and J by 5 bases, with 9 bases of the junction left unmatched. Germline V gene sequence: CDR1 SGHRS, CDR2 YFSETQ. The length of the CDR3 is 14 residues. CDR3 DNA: TGCGCCAGCAGCGTATGGACAGGTTCCAACGAGCAGTACTTC. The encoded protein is CASSVWTGSNEQYF.

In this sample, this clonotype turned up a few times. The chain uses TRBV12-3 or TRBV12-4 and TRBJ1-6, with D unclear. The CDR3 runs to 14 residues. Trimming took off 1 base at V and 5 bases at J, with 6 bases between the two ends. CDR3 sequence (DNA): TGTGCCAGCAGTTTAGGCAGTAATAATTCACCCCTCCACTTT. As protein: CASSLGSNNSPLHF.

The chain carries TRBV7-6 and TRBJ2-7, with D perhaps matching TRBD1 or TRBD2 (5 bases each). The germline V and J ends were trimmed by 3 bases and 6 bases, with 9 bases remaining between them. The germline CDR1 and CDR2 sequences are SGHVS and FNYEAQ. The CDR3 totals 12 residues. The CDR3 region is CASSFSGAEQYF. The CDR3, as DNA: TGTGCCAGCAGCTTCTCCGGGGCCGAGCAGTACTTC. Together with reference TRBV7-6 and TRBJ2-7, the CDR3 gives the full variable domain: GAGVSQSPRYKVTKRGQDVALRCDPISGHVSLYWYRQALGQGPEFLTYFNYEAQQDKSGLPNDRFSAERPEGSISTLTIQRTEQRDSAMYRCASSFSGAEQYFGPGTRLTVT.

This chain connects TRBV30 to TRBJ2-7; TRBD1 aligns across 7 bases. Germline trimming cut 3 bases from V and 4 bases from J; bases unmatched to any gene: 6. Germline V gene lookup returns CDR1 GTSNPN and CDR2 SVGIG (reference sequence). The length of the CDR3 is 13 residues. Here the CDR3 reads CAWRNRGEYEQYF. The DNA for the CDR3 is TGTGCCTGGAGAAACAGGGGAGAATACGAGCAGTACTTC.

The DNA for the CDR3 is TGTGCCAGCAGTGAGCTTCCAGGGGGCCGGGACTATGGCTACACCTTC. Translation gives CASSELPGGRDYGYTF. The chain combines TRBV6-1 with TRBJ1-2, with 8 positions matching TRBD1. Trimming took 3 bases from V and 3 from J; bases not matched to a gene: 9. Germline CDR1 is MNHNS and CDR2 is SASEGT. The CDR3 totals 16 residues.

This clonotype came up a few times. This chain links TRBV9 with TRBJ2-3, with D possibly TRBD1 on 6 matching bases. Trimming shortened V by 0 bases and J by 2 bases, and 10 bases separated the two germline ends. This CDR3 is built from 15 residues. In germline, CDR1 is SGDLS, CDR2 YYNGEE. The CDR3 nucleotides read TGTGCCAGCAGCGTAGATGGACAGTTCACAGATACGCAGTATTTT. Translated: CASSVDGQFTDTQYF.